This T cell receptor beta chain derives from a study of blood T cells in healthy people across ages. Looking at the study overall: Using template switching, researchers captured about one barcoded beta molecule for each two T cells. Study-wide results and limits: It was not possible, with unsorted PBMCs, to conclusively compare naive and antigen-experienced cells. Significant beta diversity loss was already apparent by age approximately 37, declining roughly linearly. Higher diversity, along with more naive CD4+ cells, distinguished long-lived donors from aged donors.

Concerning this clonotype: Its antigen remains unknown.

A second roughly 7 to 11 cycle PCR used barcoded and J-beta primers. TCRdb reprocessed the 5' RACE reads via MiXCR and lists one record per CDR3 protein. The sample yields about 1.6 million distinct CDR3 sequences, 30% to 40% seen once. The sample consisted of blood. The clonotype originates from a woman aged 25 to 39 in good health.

CDR3 sequence (DNA): TGTGCCAGCAGTTTGGGACAGGGGTTTAGGCATCAGCAGTACTTC. Translating gives CASSLGQGFRHQQYF. The chain couples TRBV28 to TRBJ2-7, with 10 bases identical to TRBD1. The CDR3 consists of 15 residues. V was clipped by 3 bases and J by 8 bases; unmatched bases: 10. Germline CDR1 reads MDHEN; CDR2 reads SYDVKM.